This TCR beta chain was observed in a study of blood T cell repertoires in COVID-19. Study in general: The analysed material was cDNA or gDNA that came from T cells, B-cell-depleted T cells, or PBMCs.

Original methodology: Estimation of nucleated cell counts was performed using reference gene primer amplification. Clones were read by immunoSEQ multiplex PCR, and TCRdb kept only the in-frame ones, dropping some. Clonal size and the V and J genes are those of that table, whereas D and trimming came from the DNA. The top ten clones hold under 15% of a sample with approximately 99,000 clones, roughly 84% of them seen once. The CDR3 runs to 16 residues. V lost 3 bases, J lost 5 bases, and 16 bases lay in between. Germline assignment: CDR1 SGHAT and CDR2 FQNNGV. The source is a woman aged 60-75 years in a cohort sampled during active or convalescent COVID-19. Sequencing was done on a sample of peripheral blood. The chain uses TRBV11-2 and TRBJ2-2; D may be TRBD2 (5 bases). CDR3 amino acids: CASSFGVAGATGELFF. The CDR3 DNA reads TGTGCCAGCAGCTTTGGCGTGGCGGGCGCAACCGGGGAGCTGTTTTTT.